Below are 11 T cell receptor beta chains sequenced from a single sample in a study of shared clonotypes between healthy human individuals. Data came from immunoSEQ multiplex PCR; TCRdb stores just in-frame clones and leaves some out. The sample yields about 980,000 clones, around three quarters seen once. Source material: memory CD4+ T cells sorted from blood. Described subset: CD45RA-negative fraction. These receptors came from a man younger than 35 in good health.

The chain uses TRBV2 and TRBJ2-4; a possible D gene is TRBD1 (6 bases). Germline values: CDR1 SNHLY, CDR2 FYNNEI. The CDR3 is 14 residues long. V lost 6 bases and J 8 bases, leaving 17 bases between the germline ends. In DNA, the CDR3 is TGTGCCAGCAGCTTGACCCCTAAGGGGGACATTCAGTACTTC. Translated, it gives CASSLTPKGDIQYF.

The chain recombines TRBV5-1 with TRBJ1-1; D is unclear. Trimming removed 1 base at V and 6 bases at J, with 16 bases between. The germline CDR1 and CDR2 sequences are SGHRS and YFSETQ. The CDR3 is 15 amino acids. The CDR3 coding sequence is TGCGCCAGCAGCTTGTCGGTCGGGAGTAGGGCTGAAGCTTTCTTT. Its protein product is CASSLSVGSRAEAFF.

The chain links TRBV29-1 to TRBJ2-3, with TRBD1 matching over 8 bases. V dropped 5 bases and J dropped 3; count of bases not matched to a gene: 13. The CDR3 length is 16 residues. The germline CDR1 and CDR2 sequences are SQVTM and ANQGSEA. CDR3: CSVSDWTGSETDTQYF. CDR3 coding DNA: TGCAGCGTTTCCGACTGGACAGGGAGTGAAACAGATACGCAGTATTTT.

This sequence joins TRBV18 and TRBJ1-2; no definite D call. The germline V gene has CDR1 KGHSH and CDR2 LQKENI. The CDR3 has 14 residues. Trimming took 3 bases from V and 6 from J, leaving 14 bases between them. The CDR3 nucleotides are TGTGCCAGCTCACCTTATCACCCGCCCGATGGCTACACCTTC. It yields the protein CASSPYHPPDGYTF.

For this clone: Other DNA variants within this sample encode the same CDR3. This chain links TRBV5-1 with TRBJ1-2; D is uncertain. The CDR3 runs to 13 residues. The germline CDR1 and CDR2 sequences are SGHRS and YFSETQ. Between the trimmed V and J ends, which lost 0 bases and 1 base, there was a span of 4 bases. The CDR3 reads CASSLAGNYGYTF. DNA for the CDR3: TGCGCCAGCAGCTTGGCAGGTAACTATGGCTACACCTTC.

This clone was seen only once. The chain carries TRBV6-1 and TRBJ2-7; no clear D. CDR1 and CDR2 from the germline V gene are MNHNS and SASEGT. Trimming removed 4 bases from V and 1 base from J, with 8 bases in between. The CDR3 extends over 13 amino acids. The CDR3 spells CASSAAASYEQYF. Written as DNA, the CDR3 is TGTGCCAGCAGTGCGGCAGCGTCCTACGAGCAGTACTTC.

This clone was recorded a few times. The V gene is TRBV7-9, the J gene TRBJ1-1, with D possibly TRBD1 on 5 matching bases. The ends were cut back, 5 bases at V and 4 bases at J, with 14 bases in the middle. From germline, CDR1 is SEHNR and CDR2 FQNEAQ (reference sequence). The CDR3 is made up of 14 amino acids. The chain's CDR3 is CASSLTGLTTEAFF. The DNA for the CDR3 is TGTGCCAGCAGCCTTACGGGGCTAACCACTGAAGCTTTCTTT.

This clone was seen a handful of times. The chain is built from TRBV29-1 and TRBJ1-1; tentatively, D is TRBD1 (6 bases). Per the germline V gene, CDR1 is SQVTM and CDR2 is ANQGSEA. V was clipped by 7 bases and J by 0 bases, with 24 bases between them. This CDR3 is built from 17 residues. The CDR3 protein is CSAQKTGTTVMNTEAFF. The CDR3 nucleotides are TGCAGCGCACAAAAGACCGGGACAACAGTTATGAACACTGAAGCTTTCTTT. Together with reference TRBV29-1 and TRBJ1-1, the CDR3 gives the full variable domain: SAVISQKPSRDICQRGTSLTIQCQVDSQVTMMFWYRQQPGQSLTLIATANQGSEATYESGFVIDKFPISRPNLTFSTLTVSNMSPEDSSIYLCSAQKTGTTVMNTEAFFGQGTRLTVV.

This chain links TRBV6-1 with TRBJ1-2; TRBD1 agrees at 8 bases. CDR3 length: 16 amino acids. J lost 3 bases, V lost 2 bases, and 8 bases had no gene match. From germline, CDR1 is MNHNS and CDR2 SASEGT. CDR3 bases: TGTGCCAGCAGTGAACTGGGACAGGCCAGATACTATGGCTACACCTTC. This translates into CASSELGQARYYGYTF.

The CDR3 region has the DNA TGTGCCAGCAGTAGAGACAGACGTCGGGAAGGCTACACCTTC. Translating it yields CASSRDRRREGYTF. The J gene is TRBJ1-2, the V gene TRBV25-1; maybe TRBD1 (5 bases). CDR3 size: 14 residues. V was trimmed by 5 bases and J by 8 bases, leaving 18 bases between them. Germline loops: CDR1 MGHDK, CDR2 SYGVNS.

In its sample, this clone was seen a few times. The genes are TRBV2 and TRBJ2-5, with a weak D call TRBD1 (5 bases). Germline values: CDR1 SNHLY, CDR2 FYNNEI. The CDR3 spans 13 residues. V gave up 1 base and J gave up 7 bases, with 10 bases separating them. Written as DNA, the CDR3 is TGTGCCAGCAGTGAAGTTGGGGCCCGGACCCAGTACTTC. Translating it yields CASSEVGARTQYF.